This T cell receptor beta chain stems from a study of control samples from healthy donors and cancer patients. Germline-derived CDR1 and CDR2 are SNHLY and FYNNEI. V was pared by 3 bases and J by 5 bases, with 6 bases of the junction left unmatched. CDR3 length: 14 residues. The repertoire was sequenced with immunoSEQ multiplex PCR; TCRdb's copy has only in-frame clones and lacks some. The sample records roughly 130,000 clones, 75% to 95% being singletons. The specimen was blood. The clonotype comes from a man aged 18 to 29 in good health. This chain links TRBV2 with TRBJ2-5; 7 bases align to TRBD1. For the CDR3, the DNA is TGTGCCAGCAGTGACGGGACAGTACACGAGACCCAGTACTTC. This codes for CASSDGTVHETQYF.